The present T cell receptor beta chain was sequenced within a study of blood T cell repertoires in COVID-19. The overall study: PBMCs, B-cell-depleted T cells, or T cells were the source of the cDNA or gDNA that made up the material.

How the authors handled the data: For nucleated cells, counts were estimated from reference gene primer amplification. Repertoires were generated with immunoSEQ multiplex PCR, while TCRdb's copy carries only in-frame clones and drops some. V and J calls and clone size are copied from that table; D and trimming were computed from the DNA. This sample carries 270,000 or so clones, approximately 77% of them seen once, and the ten largest clones take roughly 3.1%. The germline V gene has CDR1 MDHEN and CDR2 SYDVKM. The CDR3 is 15 amino acids. The V gene end was trimmed by 3 bases and the J gene end by 2 bases; junction bases not matched to a gene: 6.

V gene TRBV28 combines with J gene TRBJ2-7; 8 bases map to TRBD2. The source is a woman between 18 and 29 years old with acute or convalescent COVID-19. Specimen: peripheral blood. CDR3 region: CASSLSAGGTYEQYF. DNA for the CDR3: TGTGCCAGCAGTTTGTCCGCGGGAGGCACCTACGAGCAGTACTTC.